A selection of T cell receptor beta chains follows, all from one sample in a study of shared clonotypes between healthy human individuals. Produced via immunoSEQ multiplex PCR; TCRdb's table is partial and in-frame only. The sample holds around 690,000 clones, less than 95% seen once. The sample was memory CD8+ T cells from PBMCs. Receptors were obtained from a man between 18 and 35 years old in good health. Some clones in this sample may be carry-over from other donors' samples. Both conserved end residues are part of each CDR3. A D gene is named only where the DNA matches it firmly. The size entry is marked missing in some rows and otherwise reads once, few, many or a size class.

d_gene	j_gene	v_gene	abundance	CDR3aa	CDR3nt
-	TRBJ1-4	TRBV18	once	CASSPPGRPYEKLFF	TGTGCCAGCTCACCACCGGGCCGGCCCTATGAAAAACTGTTTTTT
-	TRBJ2-6	TRBV25-1	-	CASSDPQGSGANVLTF	TGTGCCAGCAGTGATCCTCAGGGATCTGGGGCCAACGTCCTGACTTTC
TRBD2	TRBJ2-7	TRBV13	once	CASSFSGKGGYEQYF	TGTGCCAGCAGCTTTAGCGGGAAGGGGGGTTACGAGCAGTACTTC
TRBD1	TRBJ1-2	TRBV13	-	CASSSGQGDGGYTF	TGTGCCAGCAGCTCCGGACAGGGTGATGGAGGCTACACCTTC
-	TRBJ1-2	TRBV6-1	-	CASSESANYGYTF	TGTGCCAGCAGTGAATCGGCTAACTATGGCTACACCTTC
-	TRBJ2-2	TRBV7-8	-	CASSFLNRGRTGELFF	TGTGCCAGCAGCTTCCTTAATAGGGGGAGAACCGGGGAGCTGTTTTTT
TRBD1	TRBJ2-1	TRBV12-5	-	CASGLVRGQSYNEQFF	TGTGCTAGTGGTTTGGTACGGGGACAGTCCTACAATGAGCAGTTCTTC
-	TRBJ1-1	TRBV28	-	CASNPRQGQYPNTEAFF	TGTGCCAGCAACCCAAGGCAGGGGCAGTATCCGAACACTGAAGCTTTCTTT
TRBD2	TRBJ2-3	TRBV19	-	CASSLAGAQDTQYF	TGTGCCAGTTCGTTGGCGGGAGCCCAAGATACGCAGTATTTT
-	TRBJ2-1	TRBV9	few	CASRPSGAHNEQFF	TGTGCCAGCCGCCCGTCCGGGGCCCACAATGAGCAGTTCTTC
TRBD1	TRBJ2-3	TRBV19	once	CASSATPDRGFTDTQYF	TGTGCCAGTAGTGCCACGCCGGACAGGGGCTTCACAGATACGCAGTATTTT
-	TRBJ1-3	TRBV19	-	CASSISWARNTIYF	TGTGCCAGTAGTATATCCTGGGCCAGAAACACCATATATTTT
-	TRBJ2-7	TRBV5-6	-	CASSLEGSGDPYEQYF	TGTGCCAGCAGCTTGGAGGGTAGCGGTGATCCCTACGAGCAGTACTTC
TRBD2	TRBJ2-5	TRBV7-2	-	CASRLVGREVYQETQYF	TGTGCCAGCAGACTCGTCGGGCGGGAGGTTTACCAAGAGACCCAGTACTTC
TRBD1	TRBJ2-5	TRBV27	-	CASRGRTGPETQYF	TGTGCCAGCAGGGGAAGGACAGGGCCAGAGACCCAGTACTTC
TRBD1	TRBJ2-3	TRBV11-1	-	CASSVQGALIDTQYF	TGTGCCAGCAGCGTACAGGGGGCTCTCATAGATACGCAGTATTTT
-	TRBJ2-1	TRBV4-1	once	CASRKEGLNEQFF	TGCGCCAGCCGGAAGGAGGGGTTGAATGAGCAGTTCTTC
TRBD1	TRBJ2-7	TRBV27	-	CASSPQVGTDYYEQYF	TGTGCCAGCAGCCCTCAGGTCGGGACAGATTACTACGAGCAGTACTTC